The TCR beta chain under discussion was sequenced for a study of beta chain features in type 1 diabetes. Deletions cut 1 base from V and 0 bases from J, with 6 bases between. This CDR3 region has 14 residues. Germline lookup yields CDR1 MNHNY and CDR2 SVGAGI (reference sequence). There was one heparinised blood draw per donor, averaging around 100 mL. Study results and caveats: Whether HLA type affects TCRB rearrangement stayed undetermined in the present work. TCRB CDR3 length was moderately but significantly reduced in all four CD4+ subsets of Type 1 diabetes patients.

Expressed TCRB transcripts were sequenced because the isolated RNA had all been reverse transcribed beforehand. Produced via immunoSEQ multiplex PCR; TCRdb's table is partial and in-frame only. Among 400,000 to 600,000 clones, approximately 30% were seen once, and the ten largest hold about 0.06%. Concerning this clone itself: Its matching antigen is unknown.

J is TRBJ2-5 and V is TRBV6-6; D is unclear. Sequenced material: naive CD4+ T cells from blood. The clonotype was recovered from a young man in good health. For the CDR3, the DNA is TGTGCCAGCAGTTACTTGTCATACCAAGAGACCCAGTACTTC. The encoded protein is CASSYLSYQETQYF.